This T cell receptor beta chain was sequenced for a study of human T cells and chemical hapten exposure. Study information: Upper inner arm skin measuring about 2 cm by about 2 cm received 2% DPC for sensitization. Study conclusions and caveats: The study found that PT1 expanded TCR counts correlated positively with patch test score.

With regard to this clonotype: Its antigen is not identified.

The CDR3 runs 11 residues. Germline assignment: CDR1 SQVTM and CDR2 ANQGSEA. With 6 bases removed from V and 4 bases from J, the gap between germline ends came to 7 bases. Indicated time point: pre-sensitization, week 0. Described treatment: therapeutic diphenylcyclopropenone sensitization with weekly scalp DPC. The authors' total RNA extraction used unfractionated whole blood. In TCRdb, the RACE reads were re-called with MiXCR into one record per CDR3 protein. The repertoire holds 33,000 or so distinct CDR3 sequences, roughly 12% seen once, with roughly 2% in the top ten. The source of this sequence is a woman between 40 and 50 years old with alopecia areata. Some clones in this sample may be carry-over from other donors' samples. This specimen consisted of whole blood, obtained in connection with sensitization to the hapten diphenylcyclopropenone (DPC). V is TRBV29-1 and J is TRBJ2-1, with D hard to call. As DNA, the CDR3 is TGCAGCGTAGAAAAATACAATGAGCAGTTCTTC. Translation: CSVEKYNEQFF.